The T cell receptor (beta chain) under discussion was sequenced for a study of T cell repertoires in cytomegalovirus infection. Study-wide findings and caveats: Using cumulative public TCR beta family frequency, the authors identified those who carried CMV together with the relevant HLA.

In its sample, this clonotype was seen a few times. Its antigen remains unknown. Via MiXCR, TCRdb re-called the reads, giving one row per CDR3 protein. The sample includes about 180,000 distinct CDR3 sequences, 17% of them seen just once. The ends were cut back, 5 bases at V and 5 bases at J, with 18 bases in the middle. The CDR3 length is 16 residues. Germline CDR1 is SGHVS and CDR2 is FNYEAQ. Sequencing used CD8+ T cells from PBMCs. This chain connects TRBV7-6 to TRBJ2-2; either TRBD1 or TRBD2 may fit D (5 bases each). This TCR derives from a human donor in good health (CMV status not recorded). Some clones in this sample may be carry-over from other donors' samples. The CDR3 DNA reads TGTGCCAGCAGCCCGCGTCGACGGGACCCAACCGGGGAGCTGTTTTTT. The encoded protein is CASSPRRRDPTGELFF.